The T cell receptor (beta chain) under discussion was sequenced for a study of T cells in Graves' hyperthyroidism and ophthalmopathy. Note on this clonotype: Its antigen is unidentified.

RNA transcripts provided the source from which TCR beta CDR3 regions were amplified. With the HTBI primer set, the TCR CDR3 went through a first round of RT-PCR. TCRdb ran MiXCR on the multiplex PCR reads and lists one entry per CDR3 protein. The table includes around 300,000 distinct CDR3 sequences, around 14% detected once. The study's findings and limits: Blood also contained most expanded thyroid clonotypes above 0.001.

The V segment lost 4 bases and the J segment 6 bases; nucleotides outside the gene matches: 6. Per germline, CDR1 LNHDA and CDR2 SQIVND (reference sequence). CDR3 size: 14 residues. Hyperthyroidism in the patients, aged 18 to 65, was newly diagnosed and under 2 months in duration. Sample: blood. The chain joins TRBV19 to TRBJ2-1; 7 bases are a match to TRBD2. The clonotype originates from a woman in her twenties or thirties with Graves' hyperthyroidism. The CDR3 DNA sequence: TGTGCCAGTAGTAGACTAGCCGATACCAATGAGCAGTTCTTC. Its translation is CASSRLADTNEQFF.